This T cell receptor (beta chain) was sequenced in a study of shared clonotypes between healthy human individuals. This clone was counted only a few times. Data came from immunoSEQ multiplex PCR; TCRdb stores just in-frame clones and leaves some out. The sample lists around 2,000,000 clones; 85% to 95% were seen once. This CDR3 contains 13 residues. Germline lookup yields CDR1 MNHEY and CDR2 SMNVEV (reference sequence). Trimming took 7 bases from V and 3 from J, leaving 12 bases between them. The source material was naive CD4+ T cells sorted from blood. Subset reported: CD45RA+ positively selected. V and J are TRBV27 and TRBJ1-1; D is possibly TRBD1 (5 bases). The sequence came from a man in his late teens or twenties in good health. The CDR3 spells CASKFREDTEAFF. The CDR3 DNA follows: TGTGCCAGCAAATTCAGGGAGGACACTGAAGCTTTCTTT.